The present TCR beta chain was sequenced within a study of identical twins. Whole-study results and caveats: Monozygotic twins shared more out-of-frame TCR alpha than recombination models predicted. There were fewer insertions in abundant cord blood beta clonotypes, but memory repertoires showed no such pattern.

TCRdb ran MiXCR on the 5' RACE reads and lists one entry per CDR3 protein. The sample lists about 690,000 distinct CDR3 sequences; around 20% were seen once. This clonotype was picked up a small number of times. Its antigen is as yet unknown. The ends were cut back, 5 bases at V and 0 bases at J, with 11 bases in the middle. CDR1 is MGHRA, CDR2 YSYEKL, per germline. CDR3 size: 15 residues. These same records also appear under a second study, on T cells expressing NK-cell markers. That work states: Sorted CD3+CD56+NKG2C+, CD3+CD56+NKG2C- and CD3+CD56-NKG2C+ T cells provided the TCR beta repertoires.

The TCR was taken from a woman in her late teens or twenties in good health. The chain is built from TRBV4-1 and TRBJ1-3; D is uncertain. What was sequenced was PBMCs. The DNA of the CDR3 is TGCGCCAGCAGCTTGGACCCGCGCTCTGGAAACACCATATATTTT. Translation gives CASSLDPRSGNTIYF.